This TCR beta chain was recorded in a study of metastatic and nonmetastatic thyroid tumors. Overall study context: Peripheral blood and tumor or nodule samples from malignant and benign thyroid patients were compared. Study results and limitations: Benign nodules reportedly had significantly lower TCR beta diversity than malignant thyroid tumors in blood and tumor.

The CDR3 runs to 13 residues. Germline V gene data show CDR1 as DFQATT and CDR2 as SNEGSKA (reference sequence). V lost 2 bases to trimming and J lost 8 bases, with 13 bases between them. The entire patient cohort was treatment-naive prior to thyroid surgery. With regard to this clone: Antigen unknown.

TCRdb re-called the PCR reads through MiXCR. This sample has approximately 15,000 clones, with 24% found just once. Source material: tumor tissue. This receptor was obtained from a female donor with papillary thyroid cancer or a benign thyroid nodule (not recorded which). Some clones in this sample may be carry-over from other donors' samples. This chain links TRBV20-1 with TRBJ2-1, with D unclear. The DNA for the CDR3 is TGCAGTGCTAGATTTACCCCGGGCGATGAGCAGTTCTTC. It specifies CSARFTPGDEQFF.